The clone carrying this T cell receptor (beta chain) has just a few counts. Its antigen is unknown. This sample was included in a study of response to subunit inactivated influenza vaccine. Study-wide results and limits: The authors suggested that every seasonal influenza vaccination recruits few new T cells.

TCRdb fed the RT-PCR reads into MiXCR, producing one record per CDR3 protein. Here the sample spans about 830,000 distinct CDR3 sequences, roughly 18% being singletons. The sequencing here drew on PBMCs from blood, taken roughly 5 days after vaccination. The sequence came from a man aged 45 to 65 who received an inactivated influenza vaccine.

In DNA form, the CDR3 reads TGCAGTGCTAGATACGGTAGCACAGATACGCAGTATTTT. Translated: CSARYGSTDTQYF. The chain carries TRBV20-1 and TRBJ2-3; D not certain. The CDR3 has 13 residues. Per germline, CDR1 DFQATT and CDR2 SNEGSKA (reference sequence). The V end lost 2 bases, the J end lost 0 bases, and 6 bases lay between the germline ends.